This TCR beta chain derives from a study of molecular identifiers for immune sequencing clone quantification. As for the study in general: In replicates, RNA taken from roughly 21,000 or 96,000 naive CD8 cells was divided five ways, and four portions underwent sequencing. Study-wide points: Clones of above 20 RNA copies carried over 98% of effector molecules; in naive cells they carried under 1%.

TCRdb re-analysed the PCR reads in MiXCR, keeping a single row per CDR3 protein. The data hold hundreds of thousands of distinct CDR3 sequences, with roughly a fifth observed a single time. As to this clonotype: Its cognate antigen is unknown.

The CDR3 length is 17 residues. Germline CDR1 is MGHRA and CDR2 is YSYEKL. V lost 0 bases and J lost 5, with 19 bases in between. Sequenced: naive CD8+ T cells from blood, with Jurkat cell RNA spiked in. Subset in this sample: FACS-sorted CD8+CD4-CCR7+CD45RA+ naive T cells. The chain has TRBV4-1 and TRBJ1-2; D not resolved. This TCR derives from a human donor in good health. Some libraries in this study had Jurkat cell RNA spiked in. The CDR3 protein is CASSQDPPEAATYGYTF. CDR3 nucleotides: TGCGCCAGCAGCCAAGATCCCCCAGAGGCAGCCACTTATGGCTACACCTTC.